The 14 T cell receptor beta chains presented below share a single source sample, sequenced in a study of T-cell memory formation after mild COVID-19. TCRdb reanalysed the 5' RACE reads using MiXCR and keeps one entry per CDR3 protein. Counted here are 250,000 to 350,000 distinct CDR3 sequences, roughly 17% occurring once; the ten biggest clones make up more than 20%. The sample consisted of PBMCs or a T cell subset sorted from them (not recorded which). These receptors were taken from a man between 18 and 29 years old who had mild COVID-19 (a few samples of this study predate the infection). Cell type and time point are not known.

The chain couples TRBV6-2 or TRBV6-3 to TRBJ1-6; 9 bases agree with TRBD1. V dropped 6 bases and J dropped 7; count of bases not matched to a gene: 13. This CDR3 comprises 17 residues. Germline CDR1 and CDR2: MNHEY and SVGEGT. CDR3 DNA: TGTGCCAGCAGGGGGACAGGGTACGGGTTCCGAAATTCACCCCTCCACTTT. This codes for CASRGTGYGFRNSPLHF.

This clonotype turned up a few times. The gene calls are TRBV4-1 and TRBJ2-3, with D perhaps being TRBD1 or TRBD2 (6 bases each). This CDR3 is 15 amino acids long. Germline V gives CDR1 MGHRA, CDR2 YSYEKL. Deletions cut 6 bases from V and 0 bases from J, with 13 bases between. In DNA form, the CDR3 reads TGCGCCAGCAGAAGTCCGGGGGCTAGCACAGATACGCAGTATTTT. It translates to CASRSPGASTDTQYF.

This clonotype has only a few counts. The chain couples TRBV10-3 to TRBJ2-1; D is perhaps TRBD1 (6 bases). With 4 bases removed from V and 10 bases from J, the gap between germline ends came to 20 bases. The CDR3 covers 15 residues. The germline CDR1 and CDR2 sequences are ENHRY and SYGVKD. CDR3 sequence: CAISAHKTGFGEQFF. CDR3 in DNA: TGTGCCATCAGTGCGCACAAGACAGGTTTTGGCGAGCAGTTCTTC.

The rearrangement links TRBV5-5 to TRBJ2-7, with D possibly matching TRBD1 (5 bases). The CDR3 contains 14 residues. The germline V gene has CDR1 SGHKS and CDR2 YYEKEE (reference sequence). Deletions cut 2 bases from V and 4 bases from J, with 13 bases between. CDR3 nucleotide sequence: TGTGCCAGCAGCTTAGGGGAAACCTTGTACGAGCAGTACTTC. Protein product: CASSLGETLYEQYF. The full variable domain, rest sourced from reference TRBV5-5 and TRBJ2-7, is DAGVTQSPTHLIKTRGQQVTLRCSPISGHKSVSWYQQVLGQGPQFIFQYYEKEERGRGNFPDRFSARQFPNYSSELNVNALLLGDSALYLCASSLGETLYEQYFGPGTRLTVT.

This clonotype has more than one count but fewer than ten. V usage is TRBV29-1 and J usage is TRBJ1-3; unclear D gene. Germline V gene lookup returns CDR1 SQVTM and CDR2 ANQGSEA. The CDR3 spans 13 residues. V was pared by 5 bases and J by 2 bases, with 10 bases between. CDR3 region: CSVWGSAGNTIYF. In DNA form, the CDR3 reads TGCAGCGTTTGGGGTTCGGCTGGAAACACCATATATTTT.

This clonotype was seen only a few times. This CDR3 is CASSLFRPGANVLTF. DNA of the CDR3: TGTGCCAGCAGCCTGTTTCGGCCGGGGGCCAACGTCCTGACTTTC. This chain uses TRBV11-2 with TRBJ2-6; no reliable D call. Trimming left V 5 bases short and J 4 bases short, with 12 bases between. The length of the CDR3 is 15 residues. Germline V gene lookup returns CDR1 SGHAT and CDR2 FQNNGV. The full variable domain, in which reference TRBV11-2 and TRBJ2-6 provide the parts outside the CDR3, is EAGVAQSPRYKIIEKRQSVAFWCNPISGHATLYWYQQILGQGPKLLIQFQNNGVVDDSQLPKDRFSAERLKGVDSTLKIQPAKLEDSAVYLCASSLFRPGANVLTFGAGSRLTVL.

The chain uses TRBV25-1 and TRBJ1-3; unclear D gene. The ends were cut back, 3 bases at V and 0 bases at J, with 9 bases in the middle. This CDR3 is 15 amino acids long. Germline V gives CDR1 MGHDK, CDR2 SYGVNS. CDR3 sequence: CASSESGSSGNTIYF. The CDR3 nucleotides are TGTGCCAGCAGTGAGAGTGGGAGCTCTGGAAACACCATATATTTT.

This clonotype was seen only a few times. The rearrangement uses TRBV6-5 and TRBJ2-5, with 7 bases lining up with TRBD1. The CDR3 contains 13 residues. With V trimmed by 6 bases and J by 4 bases, 5 bases remained unmatched. The V gene's germline CDR1 is MNHEY and CDR2 SVGAGI. The CDR3, as DNA: TGTGCCAGCAGACGAACAGGGGCAGAGACCCAGTACTTC. Protein product: CASRRTGAETQYF.

This clonotype appeared a few times. The chain has TRBV6-5 and TRBJ2-1; no reliable D call. CDR1 is MNHEY, CDR2 SVGAGI, per germline. This CDR3 has 14 amino acids. V was trimmed by 0 bases and J by 7 bases, leaving 10 bases between them. The CDR3, as DNA: TGTGCCAGCAGTTACTCTTCAGTCTGGAATGAGCAGTTCTTC. Encoded protein: CASSYSSVWNEQFF.

There are a few counts of this clonotype. The V call is TRBV5-1, the J call TRBJ2-2; D tentatively reads TRBD1 or TRBD2 (5 bases each). The CDR3 has 14 residues. Germline assignment: CDR1 SGHRS and CDR2 YFSETQ. The V end lost 4 bases, the J end lost 16 bases, and 23 bases lay between the germline ends. For the CDR3, the DNA is TGCGCCAGCAGCCCGTATCGGGACGGTGGGGTGAAGTTTTTT. The encoded protein is CASSPYRDGGVKFF.

The chain combines TRBV4-1 with TRBJ2-3, with D perhaps TRBD1 or TRBD2 (6 bases each). Between the trimmed V and J ends, which lost 1 base and 6 bases, there was a span of 20 bases. The CDR3 is 17 residues long. Germline V gene lookup returns CDR1 MGHRA and CDR2 YSYEKL. CDR3 nucleotide sequence: TGCGCCAGCAGCCAAGGGGGGGCCAGGGGACTTGTTGATACGCAGTATTTT. Its translation: CASSQGGARGLVDTQYF.

The chain recombines TRBV5-1 with TRBJ1-3, with TRBD1 as a possible D gene (6 bases). Germline V gene lookup returns CDR1 SGHRS and CDR2 YFSETQ. This CDR3 is built from 16 residues. Trimming took off 4 bases at V and 0 bases at J, with 14 bases between the two ends. The CDR3 loop reads CASSRTGAISGNTIYF. In nucleotides, the CDR3 is TGCGCCAGCAGCAGGACGGGGGCCATCTCTGGAAACACCATATATTTT.

The rearrangement joins TRBV7-2 to TRBJ2-5; D is unresolved. The ends were cut back, 4 bases at V and 0 bases at J, with 18 bases in the middle. Looked up from germline, CDR1 is SGHTA and CDR2 is FQGNSA. CDR3 length equals 17 residues. The CDR3 DNA follows: TGTGCCAGCAGCTCCTTAAACGAGCCCTATTACCAAGAGACCCAGTACTTC. It yields the protein CASSSLNEPYYQETQYF.

The chain links TRBV4-1 to TRBJ2-5, with 9 nucleotides matching TRBD2. Germline CDR1 MGHRA, CDR2 YSYEKL. V dropped 2 bases and J dropped 1; count of bases not matched to a gene: 8. The CDR3 is made up of 17 amino acids. CDR3 nucleotide sequence: TGCGCCAGCAGCCAAAGCCGCGGGACTAGCTTCCAAGAGACCCAGTACTTC. Translated, it gives CASSQSRGTSFQETQYF.